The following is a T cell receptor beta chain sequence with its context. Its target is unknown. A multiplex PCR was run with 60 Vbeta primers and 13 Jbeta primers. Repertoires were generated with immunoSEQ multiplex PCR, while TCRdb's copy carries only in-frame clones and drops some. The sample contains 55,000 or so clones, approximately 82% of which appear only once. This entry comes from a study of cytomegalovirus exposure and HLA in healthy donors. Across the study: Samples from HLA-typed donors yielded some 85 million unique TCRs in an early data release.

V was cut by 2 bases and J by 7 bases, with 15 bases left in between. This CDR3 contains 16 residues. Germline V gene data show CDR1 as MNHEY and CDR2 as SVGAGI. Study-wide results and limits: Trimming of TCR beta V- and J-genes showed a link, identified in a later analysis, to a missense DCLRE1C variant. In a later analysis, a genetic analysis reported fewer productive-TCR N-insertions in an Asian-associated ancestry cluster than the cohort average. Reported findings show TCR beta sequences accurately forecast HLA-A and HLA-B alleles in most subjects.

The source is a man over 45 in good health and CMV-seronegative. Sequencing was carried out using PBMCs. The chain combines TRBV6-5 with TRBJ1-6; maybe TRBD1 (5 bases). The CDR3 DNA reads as TGTGCCAGCAGTTACGGGGCGATCGATGGGAATTCACCCCTCCACTTT. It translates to CASSYGAIDGNSPLHF.